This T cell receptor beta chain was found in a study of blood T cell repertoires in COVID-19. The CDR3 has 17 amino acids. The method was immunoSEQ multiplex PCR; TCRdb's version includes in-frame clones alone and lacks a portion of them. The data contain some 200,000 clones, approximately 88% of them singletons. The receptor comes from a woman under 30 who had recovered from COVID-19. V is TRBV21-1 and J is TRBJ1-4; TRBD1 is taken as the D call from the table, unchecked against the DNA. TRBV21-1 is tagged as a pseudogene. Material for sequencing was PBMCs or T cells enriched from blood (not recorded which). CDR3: CASSRYGTDSTNEKLFF. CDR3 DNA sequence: TGTGCCAGCAGCCGCTACGGGACAGACTCAACTAATGAAAAACTGTTTTTT.